This T cell receptor beta chain was identified during a study of T cells in Graves' hyperthyroidism and ophthalmopathy. Study as a whole: Once the initial diagnosis was made, peripheral blood was obtained before any treatment. Findings and limits, study-wide: Most thyroid clonotypes expanded above 0.001 were also detected in blood.

Authors of the study amplified TCR beta CDR3 regions from RNA transcripts. TCR CDR3 regions were first amplified by RT-PCR with HTBI primers. TCRdb independently ran MiXCR on the multiplex PCR reads; one entry per CDR3 protein. Of roughly 600,000 distinct CDR3 sequences in the sample, approximately 14% were seen once. This clonotype occurred many times. Antigen: not known. Each diagnosis drew on symptoms, thyroxine, TRAb, thyroid ultrasound and orbital computed tomography findings. The sequenced sample consisted of blood. This TCR derives from a woman aged 50 to 65 with Graves' ophthalmopathy.

The CDR3, as DNA: TGTGCCAGCAGCTTAGGGCCGATCACCGCCCTCTACAATGAGCAGTTCTTC. This sequence encodes CASSLGPITALYNEQFF. The genes are TRBV7-8 and TRBJ2-1; unclear D gene. The CDR3 is 17 residues long. Per germline, CDR1 SGHVS and CDR2 FQNEAQ. The germline V and J ends were trimmed by 1 base and 3 bases, with 16 bases remaining between them.